Listed below are T cell receptor beta chains from one sample, sequenced in a study of blood T cell repertoires in COVID-19. The table came from immunoSEQ multiplex PCR; TCRdb's copy has only in-frame clones and leaves some out. Of some 58,000 clones listed, around 86% are singletons. The sequenced sample was peripheral blood. Receptors originate from a man aged 50-59 years with active COVID-19. The CDR3 runs from the conserved cysteine through the conserved F or W. A D gene is named only where the DNA matches it firmly. Size tells how often a clone was seen (once, few, many) or the class of an expanded clone, and some rows leave it out.

D	V	J	size	CDR3	DNA
NA	TRBV28	TRBJ2-7	NA	CASTTAGEVPLDYYF	TGTGCCAGCACTACCGCAGGGGAAGTCCCGTTAGATTATTACTTC
TRBD1	TRBV29-1	TRBJ1-2	NA	CSVGVTGGGYTF	TGCAGCGTTGGAGTGACAGGGGGCGGCTACACCTTC
TRBD1	TRBV10-3	TRBJ2-7	NA	CAISEGDRGPHEQYF	TGTGCCATCAGTGAGGGGGACAGGGGGCCCCACGAGCAGTACTTC
NA	TRBV12-3/TRBV12-4	TRBJ2-3	NA	CASRLHTDTQYF	TGTGCCAGCAGACTCCACACAGATACGCAGTATTTT
TRBD1	TRBV28	TRBJ1-2	NA	CASNTGGVYGYTF	TGTGCCAGCAATACAGGGGGCGTCTATGGCTACACCTTC
NA	TRBV11-2	TRBJ1-3	NA	CASRRQAGNTIYF	TGTGCCAGCAGAAGACAGGCTGGAAACACCATATATTTT
TRBD1	TRBV4-1	TRBJ1-2	NA	CASSPGGAGYTF	TGCGCCAGCAGCCCAGGGGGCGCAGGCTACACCTTC
TRBD1	TRBV6-2/TRBV6-3	TRBJ1-2	NA	CASSYSWFAGDRQGAHGYTF	TGTGCCAGCAGTTACTCTTGGTTCGCGGGGGATCGTCAGGGGGCGCATGGCTACACCTTC
NA	TRBV2	TRBJ1-2	few	CASREGIGYGYTF	TGTGCCAGCAGGGAGGGTATCGGCTATGGCTACACCTTC
TRBD1	TRBV5-1	TRBJ1-6	NA	CASSLKDRAGFHNSPLHF	TGCGCCAGCAGCCTAAAGGACAGGGCCGGATTCCATAATTCACCCCTCCACTTT
NA	TRBV11-2	TRBJ2-2	NA	CASSRLWGADGELFF	TGTGCCAGCAGCCGACTGTGGGGCGCGGATGGGGAGCTGTTTTTT
NA	TRBV20-1	TRBJ1-1	NA	CSASGRLEGNTEAFF	TGCAGTGCTAGTGGGAGGCTGGAAGGGAACACTGAAGCTTTCTTT
TRBD1	TRBV19	TRBJ1-5	NA	CASSRYRGRNQPQHF	TGTGCCAGTAGTAGGTACAGGGGGCGCAATCAGCCCCAGCATTTT
TRBD2	TRBV5-1	TRBJ2-3	NA	CASSLNSGETDTQYF	TGCGCCAGCAGCTTGAATAGCGGGGAGACAGATACGCAGTATTTT
NA	TRBV7-3	TRBJ1-5	NA	CASSPHSNQPQHF	TGTGCCAGCAGCCCCCATAGCAATCAGCCCCAGCATTTT
TRBD1	TRBV27	TRBJ2-5	NA	CASSKDRGAETQYF	TGTGCCAGCAGTAAAGACAGGGGGGCGGAGACCCAGTACTTC
TRBD1	TRBV5-1	TRBJ2-2	NA	CASAQGMSTGELFF	TGCGCCAGCGCACAGGGGATGAGCACCGGGGAGCTGTTTTTT
TRBD1	TRBV14	TRBJ2-7	NA	CASSRAGTGSIYEQYF	TGTGCCAGCAGCCGAGCCGGGACAGGGAGTATTTACGAGCAGTACTTC
NA	TRBV9	TRBJ2-2	NA	CASSVDSNTGELFF	TGTGCCAGCAGCGTAGACAGCAACACCGGGGAGCTGTTTTTT
NA	TRBV19	TRBJ2-7	few	CASSKAEDSPFYEQYF	TGTGCCAGTAGTAAAGCCGAGGACAGCCCTTTCTACGAGCAGTACTTC
TRBD1	TRBV5-1	TRBJ1-6	few	CASTAGTGVYGDSPLHF	TGCGCCAGCACCGCGGGGACAGGGGTCTATGGGGATTCACCCCTCCACTTT
TRBD1	TRBV19	TRBJ1-1	NA	CASTVTGVGTEAFF	TGTGCCAGTACCGTGACAGGGGTTGGCACTGAAGCTTTCTTT
TRBD1	TRBV12-5	TRBJ1-4	NA	CASGPGTGVEKLFF	TGTGCTAGTGGTCCCGGGACAGGGGTTGAAAAACTGTTTTTT
TRBD1	TRBV3-1/TRBV3-2	TRBJ1-6	NA	CASSQVGDRGAKSSYNSPLHF	TGTGCCAGCAGCCAAGTCGGTGACAGGGGGGCCAAGAGCTCCTATAATTCACCCCTCCACTTT
TRBD2	TRBV5-1	TRBJ2-3	NA	CASSLVVAGGITDTQYF	TGCGCCAGCAGCTTGGTGGTAGCGGGAGGAATCACAGATACGCAGTATTTT
NA	TRBV24-1	TRBJ2-1	NA	CATIGADLSLNEQFF	TGTGCCACCATAGGGGCCGACCTCTCTCTCAATGAGCAGTTCTTC
TRBD1	TRBV28	TRBJ1-6	NA	CASSPGQPDNSPLHF	TGTGCCAGCAGTCCGGGACAGCCGGATAATTCACCCCTCCACTTT
TRBD2	TRBV4-1	TRBJ2-1	NA	CASSQTTGGPYNEQFF	TGCGCCAGCAGCCAAACCACGGGGGGGCCCTACAATGAGCAGTTCTTC
NA	TRBV9	TRBJ1-1	few	CASSVGGQNTEAFF	TGTGCCAGCAGCGTAGGGGGACAGAACACTGAAGCTTTCTTT
NA	TRBV30	TRBJ1-1	NA	CAWKREGSGTEAFF	TGTGCCTGGAAACGGGAGGGGTCGGGCACTGAAGCTTTCTTT
TRBD2	TRBV7-3	TRBJ2-3	NA	CASSSPTSALTDTQYF	TGTGCCAGCAGCTCCCCTACTAGCGCCCTCACAGATACGCAGTATTTT
TRBD2	TRBV7-2	TRBJ2-3	NA	CASSEGTSGGTTDTQYF	TGTGCCAGCAGCGAGGGGACTAGCGGGGGGACCACAGATACGCAGTATTTT
TRBD1	TRBV18	TRBJ2-6	NA	CASSPRDSGANVLTF	TGTGCCAGCTCACCAAGGGACAGTGGGGCCAACGTCCTGACTTTC
TRBD2	TRBV5-1	TRBJ2-5	NA	CASSNLAGGQETQYF	TGCGCCAGCAGTAACCTAGCGGGGGGGCAAGAGACCCAGTACTTC
NA	TRBV7-9	TRBJ1-1	NA	CASSTRQANTEAFF	TGTGCCAGCAGCACCCGACAGGCAAACACTGAAGCTTTCTTT
NA	TRBV27	TRBJ1-2	NA	CASSFQGPLGYTF	TGTGCCAGCAGTTTCCAGGGGCCCCTTGGCTACACCTTC
TRBD1	TRBV6-4	TRBJ1-1	NA	CASRGTGGNTEAFF	TGTGCCAGCAGAGGGACAGGGGGGAACACTGAAGCTTTCTTT
TRBD1	TRBV6-2/TRBV6-3	TRBJ1-4	NA	CASSYGGTGSEKLFF	TGTGCCAGCAGTTACGGCGGGACAGGGTCTGAAAAACTGTTTTTT
NA	TRBV6-4	TRBJ2-1	NA	CASSYDATGYNEQFF	TGTGCCAGCAGCTACGACGCTACGGGTTACAATGAGCAGTTCTTC
TRBD2	TRBV3-1/TRBV3-2	TRBJ2-2	NA	CASSLSGRVNGELFF	TGTGCCAGCAGCCTTAGCGGGAGGGTGAACGGGGAGCTGTTTTTT
NA	TRBV6-1	TRBJ1-2	NA	CASSDGGGGRRGYGYTF	TGTGCCAGCAGTGATGGCGGGGGGGGGAGAAGAGGCTATGGCTACACCTTC
TRBD1	TRBV6-6	TRBJ1-4	NA	CASRKSGTVNEKLFF	TGTGCCAGCAGGAAGTCCGGGACAGTTAATGAAAAACTGTTTTTT
TRBD1	TRBV7-6	TRBJ1-1	NA	CASSSTGGLNTEAFF	TGTGCCAGCAGCTCGACAGGGGGCTTGAACACTGAAGCTTTCTTT
TRBD2	TRBV10-2	TRBJ2-2	NA	CASSDRGFSGGNTGELFF	TGCGCCAGCAGTGATAGGGGTTTTAGCGGGGGAAACACCGGGGAGCTGTTTTTT
NA	TRBV7-2	TRBJ1-1	NA	CASSLAQAGGTEAFF	TGTGCCAGCAGCTTAGCGCAAGCGGGGGGAACTGAAGCTTTCTTT
NA	TRBV5-1	TRBJ2-7	few	CASSPGSGDEQYF	TGCGCCAGCAGCCCTGGATCGGGGGACGAGCAGTACTTC
TRBD2	TRBV11-2	TRBJ2-1	NA	CASSLPSGAGYNEQFF	TGTGCCAGCAGCTTACCTAGCGGGGCGGGTTACAATGAGCAGTTCTTC
NA	TRBV12-3/TRBV12-4	TRBJ2-7	NA	CASRGVSSYEQYF	TGTGCCAGCAGGGGCGTCAGCTCCTACGAGCAGTACTTC
NA	TRBV13	TRBJ2-3	NA	CASSLLAVGDTQYF	TGTGCCAGCAGCTTGCTAGCTGTGGGAGATACGCAGTATTTT
NA	TRBV30	TRBJ1-4	NA	CAWSVREGRVEKLFF	TGTGCCTGGAGTGTACGGGAGGGGCGGGTTGAAAAACTGTTTTTT
TRBD1	TRBV9	TRBJ2-7	NA	CASSVDRGSWEQYF	TGTGCCAGCAGCGTAGACAGGGGGTCTTGGGAGCAGTACTTC
NA	TRBV28	TRBJ1-2	NA	CASSPQSNYGYTF	TGTGCCAGCAGTCCACAGAGTAACTATGGCTACACCTTC
NA	TRBV4-1	TRBJ1-4	NA	CASSQEEANEKLFF	TGCGCCAGCAGCCAAGAGGAAGCGAATGAAAAACTGTTTTTT
TRBD1	TRBV5-1	TRBJ1-1	NA	CASSLGEQGQREAFF	TGCGCCAGCAGCTTGGGGGAACAGGGGCAACGTGAAGCTTTCTTT
TRBD2	TRBV11-3	TRBJ2-5	NA	CASSYGLAGEVHF	TGTGCCAGCAGCTACGGACTAGCGGGCGAGGTTCACTTC
NA	TRBV5-1	TRBJ2-1	NA	CASSLASVQYNEQFF	TGCGCCAGCAGCTTGGCGTCTGTACAGTACAATGAGCAGTTCTTC
NA	TRBV27	TRBJ1-6	few	CASSFFINSPLHF	TGTGCCAGCAGTTTTTTCATTAATTCACCCCTCCACTTT
TRBD2	TRBV5-1	TRBJ2-1	NA	CASRRASGVYEQFF	TGCGCCAGCAGAAGGGCTAGCGGTGTTTATGAGCAGTTCTTC
TRBD1	TRBV28	TRBJ1-6	NA	CASLTGTGANSPLHF	TGTGCCAGCCTCACCGGGACAGGGGCCAATTCACCCCTCCACTTT
TRBD2	TRBV6-6	TRBJ2-2	NA	CASSPGLAGTGELFF	TGTGCCAGCAGTCCCGGACTAGCGGGCACCGGGGAGCTGTTTTTT